The 30 T cell receptor beta chains below come from one sample, sequenced in a study of CD8 T cells in ankylosing spondylitis. TCRdb re-called the 5' RACE reads through MiXCR, storing one row per CDR3 protein. The data hold 250,000 to 400,000 distinct CDR3 sequences, with under 14% observed a single time. The sequenced material came from blood, either unsorted or a sorted T cell fraction (not recorded which). These receptor sequences come from a female donor with ankylosing spondylitis or in good health (not recorded which).

A few counts support this clonotype. The chain is built from TRBV2 and TRBJ2-7; D gene ambiguous. V was clipped by 0 bases and J by 5 bases, with 20 bases between them. Germline V lookup: CDR1 SNHLY, CDR2 FYNNEI. This CDR3 contains 17 residues. The CDR3 loop reads CASSEAVRLFFTHEQYF. The CDR3, as DNA: TGTGCCAGCAGTGAAGCGGTGCGACTTTTTTTTACCCACGAGCAGTACTTC.

There are many counts of this clonotype. The chain has TRBV9 and TRBJ2-2; perhaps TRBD2 as D (5 bases). With 0 bases removed from V and 1 base from J, the gap between germline ends came to 13 bases. The germline gives CDR1 SGDLS, CDR2 YYNGEE. CDR3 size: 17 residues. CDR3 sequence reads: CASSVGGLMGNTGELFF. The CDR3 bases are TGTGCCAGCAGCGTAGGAGGGTTAATGGGGAACACCGGGGAGCTGTTTTTT.

At least ten counts were recorded for this clonotype. V usage is TRBV5-1 and J usage is TRBJ2-7; TRBD1 agrees at 8 bases. The CDR3 has 14 amino acids. The V segment lost 4 bases and the J segment 3 bases; nucleotides outside the gene matches: 6. Looked up from germline, CDR1 is SGHRS and CDR2 is YFSETQ. For the CDR3, the DNA is TGCGCCAGCAGCAGATCGACAGGGGACTACGAGCAGTACTTC. It specifies CASSRSTGDYEQYF.

This clonotype was recorded a few times. The chain is built from TRBV2 and TRBJ1-1; possibly TRBD1 for D (6 bases). The germline V and J ends were trimmed by 8 bases and 0 bases, with 13 bases remaining between them. The CDR3 runs 14 residues. CDR1 is SNHLY and CDR2 is FYNNEI in the germline V gene. The chain's CDR3 is CASRGGGLNTEAFF. CDR3 coding DNA: TGTGCCAGCCGGGGGGGCGGACTGAACACTGAAGCTTTCTTT.

V usage is TRBV7-6 and J usage is TRBJ2-5, with 12 bases that match TRBD2. The CDR3 has 16 amino acids. Germline CDR1 SGHVS, CDR2 FNYEAQ. V gave up 0 bases and J gave up 4 bases; unmatched junction bases: 3. CDR3 region: CASSLAASGGAETQYF. The CDR3 DNA follows: TGTGCCAGCAGCTTAGCCGCTAGCGGGGGGGCAGAGACCCAGTACTTC.

This clonotype was counted many times. J is TRBJ2-5 and V is TRBV6-5, with D possibly being TRBD2 (5 bases). V lost 2 bases, J lost 7 bases, and 20 bases lay in between. This CDR3 is built from 16 residues. From germline, CDR1 is MNHEY and CDR2 SVGAGI. The CDR3 reads CASSYVPGSPLSTQYF. The CDR3 DNA is TGTGCCAGCAGTTACGTGCCGGGGTCACCCTTATCGACCCAGTACTTC.

In its sample, this clonotype was seen many times. The chain combines TRBV5-6 with TRBJ2-4, with 9 bases aligning to TRBD1. Trimming removed 4 bases from V and 6 bases from J; junction bases left unmatched: 5. Germline V CDR1 and CDR2: SGHDT, YYEEEE. CDR3 length equals 14 residues. The CDR3 here is CASSPGTGTNIQYF. DNA for the CDR3: TGTGCCAGCAGCCCCGGGACAGGGACAAACATTCAGTACTTC. Full variable domain (rest looked up from reference TRBV5-6 and TRBJ2-4): DAGVTQSPTHLIKTRGQQVTLRCSPKSGHDTVSWYQQALGQGPQFIFQYYEEEERQRGNFPDRFSGHQFPNYSSELNVNALLLGDSALYLCASSPGTGTNIQYFGAGTRLSVL.

This clonotype came up a few times. The chain couples TRBV4-1 to TRBJ1-5, with 8 bases lining up with TRBD1. This CDR3 has 15 residues. The germline CDR1 and CDR2 sequences are MGHRA and YSYEKL. Trimming took 0 bases from V and 9 from J; bases not matched to a gene: 7. The CDR3 coding sequence is TGCGCCAGCAGCCAAGATAACAGGGGGTGGAGGCCCCAGCATTTT. Amino acids: CASSQDNRGWRPQHF.

This clonotype was seen ten or more times. This chain joins TRBV10-3 and TRBJ1-1; a weak D match, TRBD1 (5 bases). Trimming removed 5 bases from V and 7 bases from J, with 8 bases in between. Germline CDR1 reads ENHRY; CDR2 reads SYGVKD. The CDR3 consists of 11 residues. This CDR3 is CAISQGYEAFF. CDR3 sequence (DNA): TGTGCCATCAGTCAGGGTTATGAAGCTTTCTTT.

This chain uses TRBV28 with TRBJ1-3, with D perhaps TRBD1 (5 bases). The CDR3 has 16 amino acids. Germline-derived CDR1 and CDR2 are MDHEN and SYDVKM. Trimming took off 3 bases at V and 0 bases at J, with 12 bases between the two ends. The CDR3 loop reads CASSFTGPHSGNTIYF. The CDR3 DNA is TGTGCCAGCAGTTTCACAGGCCCGCACTCTGGAAACACCATATATTTT.

This clonotype was seen a handful of times. The chain uses TRBV20-1 and TRBJ2-1, with a weak D call TRBD2 (6 bases). Germline V lookup: CDR1 DFQATT, CDR2 SNEGSKA (reference sequence). The V and J ends lost 3 bases and 0 bases respectively, with 18 bases between them. The CDR3 contains 17 residues. The CDR3 DNA follows: TGCAGTGCTAGCGCCCCTACTAGCCCTACCTCCTACAATGAGCAGTTCTTC. Translating gives CSASAPTSPTSYNEQFF.

V and J are TRBV7-9 and TRBJ1-4; 8 positions agree with TRBD1. From germline, CDR1 is SEHNR and CDR2 FQNEAQ (reference sequence). The V gene end was trimmed by 5 bases and the J gene end by 2 bases; junction bases not matched to a gene: 7. The length of the CDR3 is 16 residues. The CDR3 spells CASSIGQGGTNEKLFF. CDR3 DNA sequence: TGTGCCAGCAGCATAGGACAGGGTGGCACTAATGAAAAACTGTTTTTT.

The rearrangement uses TRBV28 and TRBJ1-1, with D possibly TRBD1 on 6 matching bases. This CDR3 is built from 13 residues. With 7 bases removed from V and 4 bases from J, the gap between germline ends came to 13 bases. Germline V CDR1 and CDR2: MDHEN, SYDVKM. CDR3 sequence reads: CASTNPRGTEAFF. CDR3 sequence (DNA): TGTGCCAGCACTAACCCCAGGGGCACTGAAGCTTTCTTT. Variable domain in full (rest from reference TRBV28 and TRBJ1-1): DVKVTQSSRYLVKRTGEKVFLECVQDMDHENMFWYRQDPGLGLRLIYFSYDVKMKEKGDIPEGYSVSREKKERFSLILESASTNQTSMYLCASTNPRGTEAFFGQGTRLTVV.

This chain links TRBV24-1 with TRBJ2-5; 8 nucleotides line up with TRBD1. The CDR3 is made up of 15 amino acids. V lost 4 bases to trimming and J lost 5 bases; unmatched junction nucleotides: 8. CDR1 and CDR2 (germline): KGHDR, SFDVKD. Written as DNA, the CDR3 is TGTGCCACCAGTGACCCTGGACAGGGTAGGGAGACCCAGTACTTC. Protein product: CATSDPGQGRETQYF.

This clonotype came up many times. V is TRBV5-1 and J is TRBJ1-1; possibly TRBD1 for D (5 bases). Trimming removed 5 bases at V and 4 bases at J, with 30 bases between. Germline V CDR1 and CDR2: SGHRS, YFSETQ. CDR3 length: 19 amino acids. In nucleotides, the CDR3 is TGCGCCAGCAGTCTTGACCAAGTGAGACTCAAGTTGGGACGCACTGAAGCTTTCTTT. Its translation is CASSLDQVRLKLGRTEAFF.

This clonotype was recorded many times. The chain has TRBV15 and TRBJ2-7, with D perhaps TRBD1 (5 bases). The V end lost 0 bases, the J end lost 4 bases, and 13 bases lay between the germline ends. Germline V gene sequence: CDR1 LNHNV, CDR2 YYDKDF (reference sequence). CDR3 length: 15 residues. The CDR3 nucleotides read TGTGCCACCAGCAGAGAAGGGGCTAATCAATACGAGCAGTACTTC. Protein: CATSREGANQYEQYF.

In its sample, this clonotype was seen many times. DNA of the CDR3: TGTGCCAGCAGCTTATCAGCGGGGGCCTACAATGAGCAGTTCTTC. Translating gives CASSLSAGAYNEQFF. The chain combines TRBV7-2 with TRBJ2-1; 8 bases are shared with TRBD2. Germline CDR1 SGHTA, CDR2 FQGNSA. The CDR3 has 15 amino acids. Losses at the gene ends were 2 bases for V and 2 bases for J; bases not matched to a gene: 2.

In its sample, this clonotype was seen many times. The gene calls are TRBV5-1 and TRBJ2-1; the D gene is possibly TRBD1 (5 bases). The CDR3 spans 13 residues. Germline V gene data show CDR1 as SGHRS and CDR2 as YFSETQ. V lost 1 base and J 9 bases, leaving 11 bases between the germline ends. CDR3: CASSLSRGGEQFF. The CDR3 DNA sequence: TGCGCCAGCAGCTTGTCTAGGGGCGGTGAGCAGTTCTTC.

Only a few counts were recorded for this clonotype. The V gene is TRBV7-2, the J gene TRBJ2-2, with no clear D. The CDR3 spans 13 residues. V was shortened by 5 bases and J by 4 bases, with 8 bases between the two germline ends. Germline values: CDR1 SGHTA, CDR2 FQGNSA. The CDR3 DNA reads as TGTGCCAGCAGCCTCATGGCCACCGGGGAGCTGTTTTTT. This encodes CASSLMATGELFF.

This clonotype occurred many times. The chain is built from TRBV11-2 and TRBJ2-7, with D perhaps TRBD1 or TRBD2 (5 bases each). Germline lookup yields CDR1 SGHAT and CDR2 FQNNGV. The CDR3 has 12 amino acids. V lost 3 bases and J 6 bases, leaving 9 bases between the germline ends. The CDR3, as DNA: TGTGCCAGCAGCTTGGGGGTTTTCGAGCAGTACTTC. Translated: CASSLGVFEQYF.

This clonotype was found many times. The chain recombines TRBV28 with TRBJ1-1, with no clear D. Germline V gene sequence: CDR1 MDHEN, CDR2 SYDVKM. Trimming stripped 5 bases from V and 4 bases from J, with 8 bases between. The CDR3 loop spans 12 amino acids. CDR3 DNA sequence: TGTGCCAGCAGTCAAGTCTTCACTGAAGCTTTCTTT. It specifies CASSQVFTEAFF.

This clonotype was recorded many times. The chain employs TRBV5-6 and TRBJ2-2; 9 nucleotides agree with TRBD2. With V trimmed by 3 bases and J by 5 bases, 8 bases remained unmatched. The CDR3 is 16 amino acids. CDR1 SGHDT and CDR2 YYEEEE come from the germline V gene. The CDR3 bases are TGTGCCAGCAGCTCCCCCCGCGGGGGGGGAACCGGGGAGCTGTTTTTT. Translating gives CASSSPRGGGTGELFF.

This clonotype was recorded at least ten times. The CDR3 DNA is TGTGCCAGCAGGGAACATGATGCAACTAATGAAAAACTGTTTTTT. Its translation: CASREHDATNEKLFF. The chain has TRBV27 and TRBJ1-4; D is ambiguous. The V end was cut by 6 bases, the J end by 0 bases, with 11 bases between. The CDR3 has 15 amino acids. Germline V gene sequence: CDR1 MNHEY, CDR2 SMNVEV (reference sequence). The variable domain in full, with the rest retrieved from reference TRBV27 and TRBJ1-4, is EAQVTQNPRYLITVTGKKLTVTCSQNMNHEYMSWYRQDPGLGLRQIYYSMNVEVTDKGDVPEGYKVSRKEKRNFPLILESPSPNQTSLYFCASREHDATNEKLFFGSGTQLSVL.

This clonotype was observed a handful of times. The chain uses TRBV5-1 and TRBJ2-3, with 7 nucleotides matching TRBD2. V trimming: 1 base; J trimming: 0 bases; junction bases outside the gene matches: 5. Germline V CDR1 and CDR2: SGHRS, YFSETQ. CDR3 length: 16 residues. Here the CDR3 DNA reads TGCGCCAGCAGCTTGAATCCAGCGGGGAGCACAGATACGCAGTATTTT. It is translated as CASSLNPAGSTDTQYF.

At least ten counts were recorded for this clonotype. This chain uses TRBV27 with TRBJ1-2; 9 nucleotides line up with TRBD1. CDR3 length equals 13 residues. The germline CDR1 and CDR2 sequences are MNHEY and SMNVEV (reference sequence). With 1 base clipped from V and 8 bases from J, the junction kept 2 bases outside the gene matches. For the CDR3, the DNA is TGTGCCAGCAGTTTATGGACAGGGGAGGGCTACACCTTC. Translating gives CASSLWTGEGYTF.

This clonotype was seen at least ten times. The chain combines TRBV4-2 with TRBJ2-3; D may be TRBD2 (7 bases). This CDR3 region has 16 residues. V shed 0 bases and J shed 6 bases, with 16 bases lying between them. In germline, CDR1 is LGHNA, CDR2 YNFKEQ. Here the CDR3 reads CASSQDWGGGADTQYF. The CDR3 bases are TGTGCCAGCAGCCAAGATTGGGGGGGCGGGGCGGATACGCAGTATTTT.

There are a few counts of this clonotype. This chain uses TRBV6-5 with TRBJ1-3, with no clear D. Germline V gene lookup returns CDR1 MNHEY and CDR2 SVGAGI. Trimming cost V 0 bases and J 0 bases, with 9 bases left between them. The CDR3 consists of 16 residues. The CDR3 protein is CASSYSQANSGNTIYF. Here the CDR3 DNA reads TGTGCCAGCAGTTACTCGCAGGCCAACTCTGGAAACACCATATATTTT.

Ten or more counts support this clonotype. The chain recombines TRBV7-2 with TRBJ2-1, with 8 bases matching TRBD2. V lost 1 base and J lost 4; bases outside the gene matches: 3. The CDR3 consists of 15 residues. Germline V CDR1 and CDR2: SGHTA, FQGNSA. CDR3: CASSLELAVYNEQFF. As DNA, the CDR3 is TGTGCCAGCAGCTTAGAACTAGCGGTATACAATGAGCAGTTCTTC.

The genes are TRBV11-1 and TRBJ2-1; TRBD1 aligns across 7 bases. The length of the CDR3 is 18 residues. From germline, CDR1 is SGHAT and CDR2 FQDESV (reference sequence). The ends lost 0 bases at V and 2 bases at J; junction bases unmatched: 10. The DNA for the CDR3 is TGTGCCAGCAGCTTAGCGGATTCAGACAGGGTCCCCTACAATGAGCAGTTCTTC. It codes for CASSLADSDRVPYNEQFF. The whole variable domain, remainder taken from reference TRBV11-1 and TRBJ2-1, is EAEVAQSPRYKITEKSQAVAFWCDPISGHATLYWYRQILGQGPELLVQFQDESVVDDSQLPKDRFSAERLKGVDSTLKIQPAELGDSAMYLCASSLADSDRVPYNEQFFGPGTRLTVL.

This clonotype was observed many times. The J gene is TRBJ2-3, the V gene TRBV20-1; TRBD2 might be the D (6 bases). Germline lookup yields CDR1 DFQATT and CDR2 SNEGSKA (reference sequence). Between the trimmed V and J ends, which lost 0 bases and 2 bases, there was a span of 18 bases. The CDR3 has 17 amino acids. CDR3 loop: CSARDLIAETNTDTQYF. The CDR3 DNA reads as TGCAGTGCTAGAGATCTCATAGCGGAGACAAACACAGATACGCAGTATTTT.